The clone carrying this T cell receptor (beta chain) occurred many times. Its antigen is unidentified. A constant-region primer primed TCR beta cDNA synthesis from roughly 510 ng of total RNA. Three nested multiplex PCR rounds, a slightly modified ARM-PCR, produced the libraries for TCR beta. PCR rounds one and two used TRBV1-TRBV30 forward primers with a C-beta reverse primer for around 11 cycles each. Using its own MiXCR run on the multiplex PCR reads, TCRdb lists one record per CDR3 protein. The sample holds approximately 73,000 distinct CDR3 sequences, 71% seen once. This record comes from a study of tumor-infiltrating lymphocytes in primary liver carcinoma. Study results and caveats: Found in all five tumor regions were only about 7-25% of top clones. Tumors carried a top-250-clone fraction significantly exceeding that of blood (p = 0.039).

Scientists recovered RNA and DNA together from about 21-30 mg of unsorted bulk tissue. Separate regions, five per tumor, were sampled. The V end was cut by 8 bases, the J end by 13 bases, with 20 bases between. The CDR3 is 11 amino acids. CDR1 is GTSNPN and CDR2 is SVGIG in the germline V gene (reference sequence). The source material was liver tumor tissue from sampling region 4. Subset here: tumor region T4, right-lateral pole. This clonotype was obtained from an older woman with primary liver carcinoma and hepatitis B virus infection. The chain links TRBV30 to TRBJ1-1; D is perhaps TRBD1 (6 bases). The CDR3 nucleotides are TGTGCCAGATCCGACGCAACAGGGTGTTTCTTT. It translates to CARSDATGCFF.